This is a list of T cell receptor beta chains from one sample in a study of CD8+ T cells in alopecia areata. Generated by immunoSEQ multiplex PCR, the TCRdb table keeps only in-frame clones and is missing some. This sample carries about 160,000 clones, 50% to 70% of them seen once, and the ten largest clones take approximately 0.9%. Sequences were derived from CD4+ T cells sorted from blood, sampled at week 4, from a patient treated with tofacitinib. All receptors derive from a human donor with alopecia areata. Both conserved end residues are part of each CDR3. The D gene is left open where the match is weak.

v_call: TRBV5-6; d_call: TRBD1; j_call: TRBJ1-1; cdr3_nt: TGTGCCAGCAGCCTCGACAGGGACACTGAAGCTTTCTTT; cdr3_aa: CASSLDRDTEAFF
v_call: TRBV29-1; d_call: TRBD1; j_call: TRBJ2-1; cdr3_nt: TGCAGCGTGAGGGACAGGGTGTTCTACAATGAGCAGTTCTTC; cdr3_aa: CSVRDRVFYNEQFF
v_call: TRBV29-1; d_call: TRBD1; j_call: TRBJ2-2; cdr3_nt: TGCAGCGTGAGGGACAGGGGGGCGAACACCGGGGAGCTGTTTTTT; cdr3_aa: CSVRDRGANTGELFF
v_call: TRBV7-6; d_call: TRBD2; j_call: TRBJ2-3; cdr3_nt: TGTGCCAGCAGCCGGGGGGGAGATACGCAGTATTTT; cdr3_aa: CASSRGGDTQYF
v_call: TRBV11-2; d_call: .; j_call: TRBJ2-1; cdr3_nt: TGTGCCAGCAGCTTATTCCGGGACCGACTCTACAATGAGCAGTTCTTC; cdr3_aa: CASSLFRDRLYNEQFF
v_call: TRBV29-1; d_call: TRBD1; j_call: TRBJ1-2; cdr3_nt: TGCAGCGTTGATAAGGACAGGGGTGGCTACACCTTC; cdr3_aa: CSVDKDRGGYTF
v_call: TRBV5-4; d_call: .; j_call: TRBJ2-6; cdr3_nt: TGTGCCAGCAGCTTTACGGACAGCCCTTCTGGGGCCAACGTCCTGACTTTC; cdr3_aa: CASSFTDSPSGANVLTF
v_call: TRBV29-1; d_call: .; j_call: TRBJ2-5; cdr3_nt: TGCAGCGAAACTTCCAGGGGAAGCGGAGAGACCCAGTACTTC; cdr3_aa: CSETSRGSGETQYF
v_call: TRBV2; d_call: .; j_call: TRBJ1-2; cdr3_nt: TGTGCCAGCAGTGAAGCGATACGCTACACCTTC; cdr3_aa: CASSEAIRYTF
v_call: TRBV6-5; d_call: .; j_call: TRBJ1-2; cdr3_nt: TGTGCCAGCAGTCAGGGCTTGGCCGGGGGCTACACCTTC; cdr3_aa: CASSQGLAGGYTF